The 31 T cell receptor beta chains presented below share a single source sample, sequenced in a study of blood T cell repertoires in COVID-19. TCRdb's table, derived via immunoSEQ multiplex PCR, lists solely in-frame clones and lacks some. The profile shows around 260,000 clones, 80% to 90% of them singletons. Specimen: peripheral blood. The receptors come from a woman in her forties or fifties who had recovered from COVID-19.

CDR3 bases: TGTGCCAGTAGTGAGAGGTTCGGGTACGAGCAGTACTTC. Protein sequence: CASSERFGYEQYF. The J gene is TRBJ2-7, the V gene TRBV19; D ambiguous. Germline lookup yields CDR1 LNHDA and CDR2 SQIVND (reference sequence). The CDR3 runs 13 residues. Between the trimmed V and J ends, which lost 5 bases and 4 bases, there was a span of 12 bases. The full variable domain, completed using reference TRBV19 and TRBJ2-7, is DGGITQSPKYLFRKEGQNVTLSCEQNLNHDAMYWYRQDPGQGLRLIYYSQIVNDFQKGDIAEGYSVSREKKESFPLTVTSAQKNPTAFYLCASSERFGYEQYFGPGTRLTVT.

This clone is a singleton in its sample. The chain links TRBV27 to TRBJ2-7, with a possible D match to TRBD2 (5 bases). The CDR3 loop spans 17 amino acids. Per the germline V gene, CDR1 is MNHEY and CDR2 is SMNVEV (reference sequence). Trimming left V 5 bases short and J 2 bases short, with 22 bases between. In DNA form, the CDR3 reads TGTGCCAGCAGTCTCAGCCCGGACGGGGTTGATCCCTACGAGCAGTACTTC. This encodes CASSLSPDGVDPYEQYF.

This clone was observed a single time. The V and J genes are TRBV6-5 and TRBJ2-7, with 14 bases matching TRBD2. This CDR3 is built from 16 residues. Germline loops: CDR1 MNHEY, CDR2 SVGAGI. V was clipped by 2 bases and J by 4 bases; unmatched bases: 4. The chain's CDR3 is CASSYDRTSGRYEQYF. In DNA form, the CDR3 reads TGTGCCAGCAGTTACGACAGGACTAGCGGGAGGTACGAGCAGTACTTC.

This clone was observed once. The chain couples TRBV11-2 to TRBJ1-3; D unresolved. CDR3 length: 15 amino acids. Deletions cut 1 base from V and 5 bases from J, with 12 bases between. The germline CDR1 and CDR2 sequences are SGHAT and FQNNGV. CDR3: CASSLVEGSRNTIYF. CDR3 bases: TGTGCCAGCAGCTTAGTAGAGGGCAGCAGAAACACCATATATTTT. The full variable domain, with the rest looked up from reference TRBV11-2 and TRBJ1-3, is EAGVAQSPRYKIIEKRQSVAFWCNPISGHATLYWYQQILGQGPKLLIQFQNNGVVDDSQLPKDRFSAERLKGVDSTLKIQPAKLEDSAVYLCASSLVEGSRNTIYFGEGSWLTVV.

CDR3 DNA: TGTGCCACCAGTGACCCAGGGGAGGGTGGCGAAAAACTGTTTTTT. Amino acids: CATSDPGEGGEKLFF. The J gene is TRBJ1-4, the V gene TRBV24-1; a possible D gene is TRBD1 (6 bases). V was cut by 4 bases and J by 8 bases, with 16 bases left in between. CDR1 and CDR2 from the germline V gene are KGHDR and SFDVKD. This CDR3 is built from 15 residues.

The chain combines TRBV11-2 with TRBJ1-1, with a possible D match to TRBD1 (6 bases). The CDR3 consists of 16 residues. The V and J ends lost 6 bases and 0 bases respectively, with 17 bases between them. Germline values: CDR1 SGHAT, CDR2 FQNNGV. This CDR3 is CASRVLRTDMNTEAFF. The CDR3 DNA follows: TGTGCCAGCAGGGTCCTGCGGACAGACATGAACACTGAAGCTTTCTTT.

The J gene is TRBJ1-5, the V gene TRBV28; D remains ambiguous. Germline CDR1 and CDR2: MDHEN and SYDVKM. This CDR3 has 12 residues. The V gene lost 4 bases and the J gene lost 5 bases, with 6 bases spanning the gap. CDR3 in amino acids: CASSSPYQPQHF. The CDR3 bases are TGTGCCAGCAGTTCCCCCTATCAGCCCCAGCATTTT. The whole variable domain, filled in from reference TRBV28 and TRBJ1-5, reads DVKVTQSSRYLVKRTGEKVFLECVQDMDHENMFWYRQDPGLGLRLIYFSYDVKMKEKGDIPEGYSVSREKKERFSLILESASTNQTSMYLCASSSPYQPQHFGDGTRLSIL.

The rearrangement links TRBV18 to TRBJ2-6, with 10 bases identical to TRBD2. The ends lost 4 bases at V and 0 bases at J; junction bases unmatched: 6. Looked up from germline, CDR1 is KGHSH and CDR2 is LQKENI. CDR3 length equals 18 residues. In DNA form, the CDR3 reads TGTGCCAGCTCACTACGGACTAGCGGAGACTCTGGGGCCAACGTCCTGACTTTC. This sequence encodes CASSLRTSGDSGANVLTF.

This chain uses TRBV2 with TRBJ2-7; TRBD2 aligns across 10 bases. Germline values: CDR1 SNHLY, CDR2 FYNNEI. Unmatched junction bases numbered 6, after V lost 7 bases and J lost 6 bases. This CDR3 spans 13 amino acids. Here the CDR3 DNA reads TGTGCCAGCAATCTAGCGGGAGTGGGCGAGCAGTACTTC. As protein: CASNLAGVGEQYF.

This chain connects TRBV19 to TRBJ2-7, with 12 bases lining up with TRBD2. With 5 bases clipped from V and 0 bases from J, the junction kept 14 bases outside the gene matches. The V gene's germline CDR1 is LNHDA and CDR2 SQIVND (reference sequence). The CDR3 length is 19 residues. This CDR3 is CASSPGTSGLLLSSYEQYF. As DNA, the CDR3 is TGTGCCAGTAGTCCTGGGACTAGCGGGTTATTATTGAGCTCCTACGAGCAGTACTTC.

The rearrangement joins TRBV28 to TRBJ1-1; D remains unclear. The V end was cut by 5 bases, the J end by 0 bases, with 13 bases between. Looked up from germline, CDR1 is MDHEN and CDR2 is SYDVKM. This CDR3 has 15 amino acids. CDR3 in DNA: TGTGCCAGCAGTCCCCCCGGGAGCCTGAACACTGAAGCTTTCTTT. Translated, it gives CASSPPGSLNTEAFF.

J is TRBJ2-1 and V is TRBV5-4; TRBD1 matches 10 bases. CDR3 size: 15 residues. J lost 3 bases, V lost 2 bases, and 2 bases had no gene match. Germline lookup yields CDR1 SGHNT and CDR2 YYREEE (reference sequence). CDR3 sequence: CASSFGDRGYNEQFF. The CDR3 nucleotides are TGTGCCAGCAGCTTCGGGGACAGGGGCTACAATGAGCAGTTCTTC.

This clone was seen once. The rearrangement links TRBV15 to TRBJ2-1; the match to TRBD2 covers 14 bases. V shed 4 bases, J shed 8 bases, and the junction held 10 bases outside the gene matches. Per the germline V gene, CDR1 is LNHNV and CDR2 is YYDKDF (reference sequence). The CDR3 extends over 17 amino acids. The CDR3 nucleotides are TGTGCCACCAGCAACCACCCCGGGACTAGCGGGAGTTATGAGCAGTTCTTC. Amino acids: CATSNHPGTSGSYEQFF.

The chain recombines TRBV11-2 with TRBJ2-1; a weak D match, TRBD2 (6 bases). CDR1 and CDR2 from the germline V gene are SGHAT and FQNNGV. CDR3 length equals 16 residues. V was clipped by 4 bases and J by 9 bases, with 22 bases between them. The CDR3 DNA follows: TGTGCCAGCAGCTCCATTCTAAGTGGGACTTTAAGTGAGCAGTTCTTC. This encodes CASSSILSGTLSEQFF.

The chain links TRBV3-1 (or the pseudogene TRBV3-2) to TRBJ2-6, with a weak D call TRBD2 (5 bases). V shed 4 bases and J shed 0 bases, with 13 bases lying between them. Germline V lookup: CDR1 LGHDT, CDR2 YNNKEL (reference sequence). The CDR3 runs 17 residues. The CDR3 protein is CASSLIGGSSGANVLTF. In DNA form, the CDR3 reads TGTGCCAGCAGCCTTATCGGAGGCAGCTCTGGGGCCAACGTCCTGACTTTC.

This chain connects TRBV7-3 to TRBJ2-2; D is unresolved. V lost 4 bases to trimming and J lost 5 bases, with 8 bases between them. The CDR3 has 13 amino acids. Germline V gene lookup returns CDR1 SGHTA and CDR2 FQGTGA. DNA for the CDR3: TGTGCCAGCAGCTCCCCCTTAACCGGGGAGCTGTTTTTT. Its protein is CASSSPLTGELFF.

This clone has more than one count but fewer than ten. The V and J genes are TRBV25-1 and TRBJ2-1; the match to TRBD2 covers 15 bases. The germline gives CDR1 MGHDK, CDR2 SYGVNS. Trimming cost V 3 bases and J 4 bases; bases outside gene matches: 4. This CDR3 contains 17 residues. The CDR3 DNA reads TGTGCCAGCAGTGATCCGGGACTAGCGGGGGGTTACAATGAGCAGTTCTTC. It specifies CASSDPGLAGGYNEQFF.

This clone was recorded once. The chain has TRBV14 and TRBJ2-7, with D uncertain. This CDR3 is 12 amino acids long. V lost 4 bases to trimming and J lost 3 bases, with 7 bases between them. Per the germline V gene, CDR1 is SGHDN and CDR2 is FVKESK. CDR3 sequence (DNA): TGTGCCAGCAGCCCCACTTACTACGAGCAGTACTTC. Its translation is CASSPTYYEQYF.

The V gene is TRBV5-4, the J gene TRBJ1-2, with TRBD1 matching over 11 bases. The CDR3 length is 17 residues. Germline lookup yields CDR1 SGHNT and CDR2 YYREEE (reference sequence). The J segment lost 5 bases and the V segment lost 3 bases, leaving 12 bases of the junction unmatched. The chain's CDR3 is CASSSGSLGTGGYGYTF. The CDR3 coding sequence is TGTGCCAGCAGCTCGGGGAGCCTTGGGACAGGGGGATATGGCTACACCTTC.

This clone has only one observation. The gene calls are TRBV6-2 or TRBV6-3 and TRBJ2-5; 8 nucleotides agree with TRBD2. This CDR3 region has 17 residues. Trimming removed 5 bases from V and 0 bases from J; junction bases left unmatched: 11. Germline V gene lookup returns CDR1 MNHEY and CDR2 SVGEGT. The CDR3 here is CASSRSGADLYQETQYF. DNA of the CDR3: TGTGCCAGCAGTCGTAGCGGGGCCGACTTGTACCAAGAGACCCAGTACTTC.

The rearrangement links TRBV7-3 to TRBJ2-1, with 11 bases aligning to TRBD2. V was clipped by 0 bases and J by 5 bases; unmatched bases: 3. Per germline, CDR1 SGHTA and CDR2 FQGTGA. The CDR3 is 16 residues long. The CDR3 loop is CASSLTLAGGNNEQFF. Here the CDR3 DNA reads TGTGCCAGCAGCTTAACCTTAGCGGGGGGGAACAATGAGCAGTTCTTC.

Here the CDR3 DNA reads TGTGCCAGCAGGGGTCCGGGAGTCACAGATACGCAGTATTTT. Its translation: CASRGPGVTDTQYF. This chain uses TRBV28 with TRBJ2-3, with D possibly matching TRBD2 (6 bases). Trimming pared 6 bases from V and 2 bases from J, leaving 12 bases between. Germline CDR1 is MDHEN and CDR2 is SYDVKM. The CDR3 is made up of 14 amino acids. Full variable domain (rest looked up from reference TRBV28 and TRBJ2-3): DVKVTQSSRYLVKRTGEKVFLECVQDMDHENMFWYRQDPGLGLRLIYFSYDVKMKEKGDIPEGYSVSREKKERFSLILESASTNQTSMYLCASRGPGVTDTQYFGPGTRLTVL.

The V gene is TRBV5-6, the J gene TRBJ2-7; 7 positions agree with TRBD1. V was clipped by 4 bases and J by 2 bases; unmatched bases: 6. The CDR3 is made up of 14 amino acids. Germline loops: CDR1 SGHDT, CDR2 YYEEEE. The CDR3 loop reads CASSRRGTAYEQYF. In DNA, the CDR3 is TGTGCCAGCAGCCGCAGGGGGACAGCCTACGAGCAGTACTTC.

In DNA, the CDR3 is TGCGCCAGCAGTGAGGGGGGGGGAGGATTTAACCAAGAGACCCAGTACTTC. This translates into CASSEGGGGFNQETQYF. The chain couples TRBV10-1 to TRBJ2-5, with 7 bases lining up with TRBD2. CDR1 WNHNN and CDR2 SYGVQD come from the germline V gene (reference sequence). V shed 2 bases and J 0 bases; nucleotides not matched to a gene: 9. The CDR3 is 17 amino acids.

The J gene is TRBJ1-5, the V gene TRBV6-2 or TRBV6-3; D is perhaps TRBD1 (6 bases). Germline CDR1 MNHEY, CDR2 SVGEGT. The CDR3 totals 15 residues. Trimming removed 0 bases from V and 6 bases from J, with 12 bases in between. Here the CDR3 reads CASSYSRGRGQPQHF. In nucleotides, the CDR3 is TGTGCCAGCAGTTACTCGCGGGGGCGCGGTCAGCCCCAGCATTTT.

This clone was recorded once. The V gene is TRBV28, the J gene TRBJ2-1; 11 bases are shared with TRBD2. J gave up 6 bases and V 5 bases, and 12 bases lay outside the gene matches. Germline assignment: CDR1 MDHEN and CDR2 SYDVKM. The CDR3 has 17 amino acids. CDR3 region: CASSLTSGISHFNEQFF. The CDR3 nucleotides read TGTGCCAGCAGTCTGACTAGCGGGATCTCTCACTTCAATGAGCAGTTCTTC.

CDR3 protein: CATSDFGTEQETQYF. The CDR3 region has the DNA TGTGCCACCAGTGATTTCGGGACAGAACAAGAGACCCAGTACTTC. The chain links TRBV24-1 to TRBJ2-5; 7 nucleotides line up with TRBD1. CDR3 length: 15 residues. V gave up 1 base and J gave up 2 bases; unmatched junction bases: 3. CDR1 KGHDR and CDR2 SFDVKD come from the germline V gene.

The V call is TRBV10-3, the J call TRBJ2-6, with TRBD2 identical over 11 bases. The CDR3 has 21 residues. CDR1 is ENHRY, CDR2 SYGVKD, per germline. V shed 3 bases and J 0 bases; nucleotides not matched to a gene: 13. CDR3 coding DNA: TGTGCCATCAGTGAACCCCCCCTAGCGGGAGGCACCTCCTCTGGGGCCAACGTCCTGACTTTC. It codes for CAISEPPLAGGTSSGANVLTF.

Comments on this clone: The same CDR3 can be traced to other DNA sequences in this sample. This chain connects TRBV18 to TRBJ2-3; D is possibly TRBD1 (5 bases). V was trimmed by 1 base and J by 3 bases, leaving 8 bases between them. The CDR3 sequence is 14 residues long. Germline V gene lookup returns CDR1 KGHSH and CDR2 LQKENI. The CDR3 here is CASSPRQGTDTQYF. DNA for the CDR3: TGTGCCAGCTCACCACGCCAGGGAACAGATACGCAGTATTTT.

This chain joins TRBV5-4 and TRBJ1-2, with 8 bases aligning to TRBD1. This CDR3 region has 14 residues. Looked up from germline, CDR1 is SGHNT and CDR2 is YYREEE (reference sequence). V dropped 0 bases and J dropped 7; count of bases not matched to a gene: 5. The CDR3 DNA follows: TGTGCCAGCAGCTTGGGGACAGGGCCGGGTGGCTACACCTTC. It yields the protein CASSLGTGPGGYTF. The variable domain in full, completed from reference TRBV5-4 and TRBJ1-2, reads ETGVTQSPTHLIKTRGQQVTLRCSSQSGHNTVSWYQQALGQGPQFIFQYYREEENGRGNFPPRFSGLQFPNYSSELNVNALELDDSALYLCASSLGTGPGGYTFGSGTRLTVV.

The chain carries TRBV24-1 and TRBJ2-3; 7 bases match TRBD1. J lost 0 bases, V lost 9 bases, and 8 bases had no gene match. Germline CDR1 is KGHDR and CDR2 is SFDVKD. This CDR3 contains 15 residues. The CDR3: CATSLGGRSTDTQYF. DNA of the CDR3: TGTGCCACCTCCTTAGGGGGCAGAAGCACAGATACGCAGTATTTT.